This T cell receptor (beta chain) is from a study of blood T cell repertoires in COVID-19. Study-level background: Sites in the United States, Italy and Spain provided acute and convalescent COVID-19 samples.

Patients at the Seattle site were enrolled during active infection and followed longitudinally. This CDR3 contains 14 residues. The V and J ends lost 5 bases and 2 bases, in that order; junction bases with no gene match: 2. The germline gives CDR1 MNHEY, CDR2 SVGEGT. Study processing details: Amplification from reference gene primers served as the basis for estimated nucleated cell counts. Clones were sequenced by immunoSEQ multiplex PCR, and TCRdb holds only the in-frame ones, with some missing. V and J calls and clone size are copied from that table; D and trimming were computed from the DNA. This table has over 250,000 clones, roughly 84% appearing once.

The clonotype was recovered from a human donor with COVID-19, enrolled during active disease. The donor label of this sample is uncertain. The chain couples TRBV6-2 or TRBV6-3 to TRBJ2-1; 8 nucleotides agree with TRBD1. The sequenced sample consisted of peripheral blood. CDR3 in amino acids: CASSPGGPYNEQFF. CDR3 bases: TGTGCCAGCAGTCCAGGGGGCCCCTACAATGAGCAGTTCTTC.